A single sample gave rise to the 29 T cell receptor beta chains below, sequenced in a study of T cell responses to AZD1222 COVID-19 vaccine. Repertoires were generated with immunoSEQ multiplex PCR, while TCRdb's copy carries only in-frame clones and drops some. This sample has 100,000 to 110,000 clones, with around 90% found just once. Sequencing was performed on peripheral blood, taken on day 0 of AZD1222 vaccination. The origin of the receptors is an adult in good health.

The chain carries TRBV18 and TRBJ1-2, with 11 bases identical to TRBD1. The CDR3 is made up of 17 amino acids. The germline V gene encodes CDR1 KGHSH and CDR2 LQKENI. With V trimmed by 2 bases and J by 5 bases, 10 bases remained unmatched. The CDR3 loop reads CASSPYSPGQGAYGYTF. The CDR3 DNA reads as TGTGCCAGCTCACCATATTCTCCCGGACAGGGGGCTTATGGCTACACCTTC.

J is TRBJ2-1 and V is TRBV7-3; TRBD2 aligns across 10 bases. With 4 bases clipped from V and 6 bases from J, the junction kept 9 bases outside the gene matches. Germline CDR1 SGHTA, CDR2 FQGTGA. The CDR3 is 16 residues long. The CDR3 loop reads CASSSTGTSVSNEQFF. As DNA, the CDR3 is TGTGCCAGCAGCTCAACCGGGACTAGCGTCAGCAATGAGCAGTTCTTC.

This clone was counted once. This rearrangement joins TRBV24-1 to TRBJ1-2; perhaps TRBD1 as D (5 bases). This CDR3 is 16 amino acids long. CDR1 is KGHDR and CDR2 is SFDVKD in the germline V gene. The germline V and J ends were trimmed by 4 bases and 6 bases, with 20 bases remaining between them. CDR3 protein: CATSDPGRGDEDGYTF. The DNA of the CDR3 is TGTGCCACCAGTGACCCTGGACGAGGGGATGAAGATGGCTACACCTTC.

The chain recombines TRBV7-9 with TRBJ2-3; perhaps TRBD2 as D (6 bases). Germline-derived CDR1 and CDR2 are SEHNR and FQNEAQ (reference sequence). This CDR3 spans 16 amino acids. The ends were cut back, 5 bases at V and 4 bases at J, with 19 bases in the middle. CDR3 in DNA: TGTGCCAGCAGCCTAGATTCGACTAGTTATCCAGATACGCAGTATTTT. Translation: CASSLDSTSYPDTQYF.

The rearrangement links TRBV27 to TRBJ2-7; D may be TRBD1 (5 bases). V lost 8 bases to trimming and J lost 6 bases, with 11 bases between them. The CDR3 extends over 11 amino acids. Germline CDR1 MNHEY, CDR2 SMNVEV (reference sequence). The CDR3 DNA reads as TGTGCCAGCCTAGGGGTTAGCGAGCAGTACTTC. As protein: CASLGVSEQYF.

This clone came up a few times. The chain employs TRBV27 and TRBJ2-2, with D uncertain. V gave up 3 bases and J gave up 7 bases, with 12 bases separating them. The CDR3 contains 14 residues. CDR1 MNHEY and CDR2 SMNVEV come from the germline V gene (reference sequence). DNA of the CDR3: TGTGCCAGCAGTTTGAACTTCGGTCACGGGGAGCTGTTTTTT. It specifies CASSLNFGHGELFF.

V usage is TRBV7-9 and J usage is TRBJ2-7; 11 bases match TRBD2. The germline V gene has CDR1 SEHNR and CDR2 FQNEAQ (reference sequence). CDR3 length equals 18 residues. Trimming cost V 5 bases and J 2 bases; bases outside gene matches: 14. The CDR3 sequence: CASSGTTGTSGRAYEQYF. The DNA for the CDR3 is TGTGCCAGCAGCGGGACAACTGGGACTAGCGGTAGAGCCTACGAGCAGTACTTC.

This chain connects TRBV7-9 to TRBJ2-1, with TRBD2 identical over 15 bases. The V and J ends lost 3 bases and 4 bases, in that order; junction bases with no gene match: 10. This CDR3 is built from 19 residues. Germline lookup yields CDR1 SEHNR and CDR2 FQNEAQ (reference sequence). CDR3 sequence (DNA): TGTGCCAGCAGCTTCCCCGGACTAGCGGGAGGGCCGGCGTACAATGAGCAGTTCTTC. Protein: CASSFPGLAGGPAYNEQFF.

The J gene is TRBJ2-7, the V gene TRBV5-1; D is possibly TRBD1 (5 bases). Germline-derived CDR1 and CDR2 are SGHRS and YFSETQ. CDR3 length equals 13 residues. Trimming stripped 4 bases from V and 3 bases from J, with 11 bases between. CDR3 in amino acids: CASSTQGNYEQYF. CDR3 sequence (DNA): TGCGCCAGCAGCACCCAGGGAAACTACGAGCAGTACTTC.

The chain uses TRBV19 and TRBJ1-5; D call uncertain. Trimming stripped 2 bases from V and 5 bases from J, with 13 bases between. From germline, CDR1 is LNHDA and CDR2 SQIVND (reference sequence). The CDR3 totals 15 residues. CDR3 bases: TGTGCCAGTAGTATAATCCGGACCTCCTATCAGCCCCAGCATTTT. As protein: CASSIIRTSYQPQHF.

The CDR3 reads CAIRIGTGGFYEQYF. The CDR3 nucleotides read TGTGCCATCAGAATCGGGACAGGGGGTTTCTACGAGCAGTACTTC. The rearrangement joins TRBV10-3 to TRBJ2-7; 11 nucleotides line up with TRBD1. CDR3 length equals 15 residues. CDR1 is ENHRY and CDR2 is SYGVKD in the germline V gene. Trimming took 6 bases from V and 3 from J; bases not matched to a gene: 7.

CDR3: CASSDSTGRLHQETQYF. DNA of the CDR3: TGTGCCAGCAGTGATTCCACAGGGAGGCTACACCAAGAGACCCAGTACTTC. V and J are TRBV25-1 and TRBJ2-5; D is possibly TRBD1 or TRBD2 (6 bases each). Trimming pared 3 bases from V and 0 bases from J, leaving 17 bases between. From germline, CDR1 is MGHDK and CDR2 SYGVNS. There are 17 residues in the CDR3.

This CDR3 is CASRPPRWDQETQYF. CDR3 sequence (DNA): TGTGCCAGCAGACCCCCGCGGTGGGACCAAGAGACCCAGTACTTC. The rearrangement uses TRBV7-2 and TRBJ2-5; the D is unclear. The ends were cut back, 6 bases at V and 0 bases at J, with 14 bases in the middle. The CDR3 extends over 15 amino acids. Germline V gene sequence: CDR1 SGHTA, CDR2 FQGNSA.

In its sample, this clone was seen a few times. V is TRBV2 and J is TRBJ2-2; maybe TRBD2 (5 bases). The germline CDR1 and CDR2 sequences are SNHLY and FYNNEI. V lost 7 bases and J lost 1, with 10 bases in between. The CDR3 is 14 amino acids. The CDR3, as DNA: TGTGCCAGCATGGACGGGATGAACACCGGGGAGCTGTTTTTT. Its translation: CASMDGMNTGELFF.

The gene calls are TRBV19 and TRBJ2-2; D may be TRBD1 (5 bases). Germline V gene lookup returns CDR1 LNHDA and CDR2 SQIVND (reference sequence). The CDR3 loop spans 13 amino acids. The V end was cut by 5 bases, the J end by 5 bases, with 9 bases between. CDR3 sequence (DNA): TGTGCCAGTAGTTCAGGGATAACCGGGGAGCTGTTTTTT. As protein: CASSSGITGELFF.

The chain links TRBV13 to TRBJ1-1, with D possibly TRBD1 on 5 matching bases. The V gene lost 5 bases and the J gene lost 0 bases, with 16 bases spanning the gap. This CDR3 has 16 residues. CDR1 and CDR2 from the germline V gene are PRHDT and FYEKMQ (reference sequence). The CDR3: CASSLGGRALNTEAFF. The CDR3 DNA reads TGTGCCAGCAGCCTCGGCGGCAGGGCACTGAACACTGAAGCTTTCTTT.

The chain recombines TRBV19 with TRBJ2-1; perhaps TRBD2 as D (6 bases). The V gene lost 4 bases and the J gene lost 2 bases, with 12 bases spanning the gap. This CDR3 is 15 amino acids long. Germline CDR1 is LNHDA and CDR2 is SQIVND (reference sequence). CDR3 DNA: TGTGCCAGTAGTAGATTAGCGGCAACCTACAATGAGCAGTTCTTC. It specifies CASSRLAATYNEQFF.

V is TRBV28 and J is TRBJ1-4; D gene uncertain. With 6 bases removed from V and 3 bases from J, the gap between germline ends came to 11 bases. Germline loops: CDR1 MDHEN, CDR2 SYDVKM. The CDR3 loop spans 14 amino acids. CDR3 nucleotide sequence: TGTGCCAGCAGCCCGACCGTTCCTAATGAAAAACTGTTTTTT. Translation: CASSPTVPNEKLFF.

The rearrangement links TRBV19 to TRBJ1-5; the D gene is possibly TRBD1 (5 bases). CDR3 size: 13 residues. Germline CDR1 and CDR2: LNHDA and SQIVND (reference sequence). Trimming shortened V by 7 bases and J by 3 bases, and 10 bases separated the two germline ends. The CDR3 DNA is TGTGCCAGTAATGACAGACCCAATCAGCCCCAGCATTTT. It yields the protein CASNDRPNQPQHF.

The chain recombines TRBV6-2 or TRBV6-3 with TRBJ1-5; D perhaps matches TRBD1 (5 bases). This CDR3 comprises 14 residues. Germline CDR1 reads MNHEY; CDR2 reads SVGEGT. Trimming took 6 bases from V and 0 from J, leaving 9 bases between them. The CDR3 spells CASSKQVSNQPQHF. In DNA form, the CDR3 reads TGTGCCAGCAGCAAACAGGTTAGCAATCAGCCCCAGCATTTT.

J is TRBJ2-1 and V is TRBV27; D is possibly TRBD2 (6 bases). CDR1 MNHEY and CDR2 SMNVEV come from the germline V gene (reference sequence). V lost 4 bases to trimming and J lost 9 bases, with 25 bases between them. The CDR3 spans 17 residues. CDR3 in DNA: TGTGCCAGCAGTTCCGGGGGTAATACAATACGGAACAGTGAGCAGTTCTTC. The encoded protein is CASSSGGNTIRNSEQFF.

CDR3 sequence: CASRVGDTGEEKLFF. Written as DNA, the CDR3 is TGCGCCAGCAGGGTAGGGGACACCGGCGAGGAAAAACTGTTTTTT. The V and J genes are TRBV5-1 and TRBJ1-4, with TRBD1 as a possible D gene (6 bases). The CDR3 loop spans 15 amino acids. Germline CDR1 reads SGHRS; CDR2 reads YFSETQ. Trimming took off 5 bases at V and 8 bases at J, with 19 bases between the two ends. Complete variable domain (other parts from reference TRBV5-1 and TRBJ1-4): KAGVTQTPRYLIKTRGQQVTLSCSPISGHRSVSWYQQTPGQGLQFLFEYFSETQRNKGNFPGRFSGRQFSNSRSEMNVSTLELGDSALYLCASRVGDTGEEKLFFGSGTQLSVL.

This clone occurred once. The chain carries TRBV28 and TRBJ2-3, with D perhaps TRBD1 (5 bases). Per germline, CDR1 MDHEN and CDR2 SYDVKM. The CDR3 sequence is 13 residues long. The V gene lost 5 bases and the J gene lost 3 bases, with 9 bases spanning the gap. The CDR3, as DNA: TGTGCCAGCAGTACACAGGTAACAGATACGCAGTATTTT. This gives the protein CASSTQVTDTQYF.

The chain has TRBV11-2 and TRBJ2-5, with 10 bases identical to TRBD2. The CDR3 extends over 15 amino acids. Germline assignment: CDR1 SGHAT and CDR2 FQNNGV. The J segment lost 4 bases and the V segment lost 5 bases, leaving 7 bases of the junction unmatched. The CDR3 loop is CASSKLAGKGETQYF. The CDR3 DNA reads TGTGCCAGCAGCAAACTAGCGGGAAAGGGAGAGACCCAGTACTTC.

The chain employs TRBV27 and TRBJ2-3; 11 bases align to TRBD2. Trimming took 5 bases from V and 3 from J; bases not matched to a gene: 4. Germline V gene sequence: CDR1 MNHEY, CDR2 SMNVEV (reference sequence). The CDR3 extends over 15 amino acids. For the CDR3, the DNA is TGTGCCAGCAGTAGACTAGCGGGACTAACAGATACGCAGTATTTT. Translation gives CASSRLAGLTDTQYF.

The rearrangement links TRBV18 to TRBJ1-5; the D is unclear. The germline CDR1 and CDR2 sequences are KGHSH and LQKENI. This CDR3 spans 14 amino acids. The V end lost 2 bases, the J end lost 6 bases, and 11 bases lay between the germline ends. CDR3 DNA: TGTGCCAGCTCACCAGTAGATAGTATTCAGCCCCAGCATTTT. Translation gives CASSPVDSIQPQHF.

The chain carries TRBV6-4 and TRBJ1-1; no definite D call. The germline V gene encodes CDR1 MRHNA and CDR2 SNTAGT. The CDR3 covers 13 residues. V was cut by 1 base and J by 0 bases, with 3 bases left in between. CDR3 loop: CASSDYMNTEAFF. The CDR3 bases are TGTGCCAGCAGTGACTACATGAACACTGAAGCTTTCTTT.

The V gene is TRBV11-1, the J gene TRBJ2-5; 7 positions agree with TRBD2. CDR3 length: 15 residues. The V gene end was trimmed by 5 bases and the J gene end by 5 bases; junction bases not matched to a gene: 11. The germline V gene has CDR1 SGHAT and CDR2 FQDESV (reference sequence). The CDR3 DNA reads as TGTGCCAGCAGCACCCGGGGGGAGGCGGCGGAGACCCAGTACTTC. The encoded protein is CASSTRGEAAETQYF.

The rearrangement links TRBV7-8 to TRBJ1-2, with D uncertain. Germline CDR1 reads SGHVS; CDR2 reads FQNEAQ. There are 14 residues in the CDR3. The germline V and J ends were trimmed by 1 base and 1 base, with 7 bases remaining between them. CDR3 nucleotide sequence: TGTGCCAGCAGCTTAGGGGTATTTAACTATGGCTACACCTTC. It translates to CASSLGVFNYGYTF. The whole variable domain, filled in from reference TRBV7-8 and TRBJ1-2, reads GAGVSQSPRYKVAKRGQDVALRCDPISGHVSLFWYQQALGQGPEFLTYFQNEAQLDKSGLPSDRFFAERPEGSVSTLKIQRTQQEDSAVYLCASSLGVFNYGYTFGSGTRLTVV.